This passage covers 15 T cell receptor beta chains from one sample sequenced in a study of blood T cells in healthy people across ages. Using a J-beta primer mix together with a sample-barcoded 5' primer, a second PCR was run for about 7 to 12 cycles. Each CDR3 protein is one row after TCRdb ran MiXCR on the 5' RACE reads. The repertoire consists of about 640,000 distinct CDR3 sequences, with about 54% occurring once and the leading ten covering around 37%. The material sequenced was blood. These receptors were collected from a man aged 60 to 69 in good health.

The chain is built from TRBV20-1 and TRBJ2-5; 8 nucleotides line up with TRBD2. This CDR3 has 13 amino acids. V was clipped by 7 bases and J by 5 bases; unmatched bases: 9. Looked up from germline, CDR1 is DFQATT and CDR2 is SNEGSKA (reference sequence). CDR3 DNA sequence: TGCAGTGGACGACGGGGGGGCCGTGAGACCCAGTACTTC. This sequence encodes CSGRRGGRETQYF.

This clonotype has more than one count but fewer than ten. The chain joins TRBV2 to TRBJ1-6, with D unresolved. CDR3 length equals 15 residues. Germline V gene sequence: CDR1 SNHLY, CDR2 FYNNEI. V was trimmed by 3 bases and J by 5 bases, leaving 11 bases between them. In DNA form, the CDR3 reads TGTGCCAGCAGTGATAGGGTGATCCATAATTCACCCCTCCACTTT. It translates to CASSDRVIHNSPLHF.

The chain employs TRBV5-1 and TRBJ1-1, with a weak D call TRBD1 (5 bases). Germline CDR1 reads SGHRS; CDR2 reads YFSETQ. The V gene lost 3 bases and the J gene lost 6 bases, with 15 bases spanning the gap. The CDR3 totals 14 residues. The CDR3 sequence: CASSSQTVDAEAFF. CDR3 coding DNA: TGCGCCAGCAGCTCGCAGACAGTAGATGCTGAAGCTTTCTTT.

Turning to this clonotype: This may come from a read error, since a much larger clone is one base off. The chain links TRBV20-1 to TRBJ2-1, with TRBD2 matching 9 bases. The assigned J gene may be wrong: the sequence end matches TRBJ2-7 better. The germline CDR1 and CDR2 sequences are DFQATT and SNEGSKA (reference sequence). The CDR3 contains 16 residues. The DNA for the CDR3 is TGCAGTGCCACCAATCGCGGGGGGGCCTTTCCCCACGAGCAGTACTTC. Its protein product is CSATNRGGAFPHEQYF.

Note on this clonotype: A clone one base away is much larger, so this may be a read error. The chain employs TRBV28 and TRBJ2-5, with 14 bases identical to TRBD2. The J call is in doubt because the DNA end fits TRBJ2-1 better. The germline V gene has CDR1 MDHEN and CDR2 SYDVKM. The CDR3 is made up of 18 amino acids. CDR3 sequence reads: CASSHGLAGGPNQETQFF. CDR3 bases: TGTGCCAGCAGCCATGGACTAGCGGGGGGTCCAAACCAAGAGACCCAGTTCTTC.

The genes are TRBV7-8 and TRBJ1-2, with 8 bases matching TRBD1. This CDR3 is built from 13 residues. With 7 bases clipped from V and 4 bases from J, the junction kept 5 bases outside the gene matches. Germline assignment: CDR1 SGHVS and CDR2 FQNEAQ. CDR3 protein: CASTEGQGYGYTF. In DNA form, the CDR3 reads TGTGCCAGCACCGAAGGACAGGGCTATGGCTACACCTTC.

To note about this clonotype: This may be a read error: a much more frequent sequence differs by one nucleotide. CDR3 nucleotides: TGCGCCAGCAGCCAAGGAGCTAGCGGGTCCCAAGAGACCCGGTACTTC. This sequence encodes CASSQGASGSQETRYF. This chain links TRBV4-1 with TRBJ2-5, with 8 bases identical to TRBD2. CDR3 length equals 16 residues. CDR1 is MGHRA, CDR2 YSYEKL, per germline.

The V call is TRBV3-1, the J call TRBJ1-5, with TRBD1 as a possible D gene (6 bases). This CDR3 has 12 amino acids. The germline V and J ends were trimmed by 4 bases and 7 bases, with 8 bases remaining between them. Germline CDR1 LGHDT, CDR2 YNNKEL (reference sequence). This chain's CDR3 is CASSPRGQPQHF. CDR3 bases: TGTGCCAGCAGCCCCAGGGGCCAGCCCCAGCATTTT. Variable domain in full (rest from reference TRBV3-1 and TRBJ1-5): DTAVSQTPKYLVTQMGNDKSIKCEQNLGHDTMYWYKQDSKKFLKIMFSYNNKELIINETVPNRFSPKSPDKAHLNLHINSLELGDSAVYFCASSPRGQPQHFGDGTRLSIL.

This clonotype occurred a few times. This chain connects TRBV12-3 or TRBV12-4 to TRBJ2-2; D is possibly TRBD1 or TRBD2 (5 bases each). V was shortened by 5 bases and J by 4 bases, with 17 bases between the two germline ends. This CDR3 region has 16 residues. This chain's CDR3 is CASSPTASRGTGELFF. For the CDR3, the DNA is TGTGCCAGCAGTCCGACGGCCTCGAGGGGCACCGGGGAGCTGTTTTTT.

The CDR3 here is CASSFRISAYEQYF. The CDR3 DNA reads as TGTGCCAGCAGTTTCCGAATATCTGCCTACGAGCAGTACTTC. The V and J genes are TRBV12-3 or TRBV12-4 and TRBJ2-7; D is uncertain. The V end was cut by 3 bases, the J end by 2 bases, with 11 bases between. CDR3 length: 14 residues.

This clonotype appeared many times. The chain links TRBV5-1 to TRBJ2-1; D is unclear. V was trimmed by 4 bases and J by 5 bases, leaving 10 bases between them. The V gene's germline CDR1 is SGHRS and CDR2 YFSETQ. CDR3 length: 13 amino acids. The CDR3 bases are TGCGCCAGCAGCCTAGTTTGGGACAATGAGCAGTTCTTC. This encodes CASSLVWDNEQFF.

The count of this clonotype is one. In nucleotides, the CDR3 is TGTGCCAGCAGCTTAGAAATAATCGGCCGAGGGACCTACGAGCAGTACTTC. Translation gives CASSLEIIGRGTYEQYF. V is TRBV11-2 and J is TRBJ2-7; the D gene is possibly TRBD2 (5 bases). The CDR3 loop spans 17 amino acids. Germline CDR1 SGHAT, CDR2 FQNNGV. Between the trimmed V and J ends, which lost 0 bases and 2 bases, there was a span of 17 bases.

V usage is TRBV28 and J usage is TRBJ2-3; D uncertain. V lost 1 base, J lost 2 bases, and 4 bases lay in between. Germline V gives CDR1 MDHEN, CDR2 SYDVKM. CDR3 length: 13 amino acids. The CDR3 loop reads CASSLSDTDTQYF. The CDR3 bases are TGTGCCAGCAGTTTATCGGACACAGATACGCAGTATTTT. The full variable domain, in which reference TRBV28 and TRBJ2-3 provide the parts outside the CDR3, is DVKVTQSSRYLVKRTGEKVFLECVQDMDHENMFWYRQDPGLGLRLIYFSYDVKMKEKGDIPEGYSVSREKKERFSLILESASTNQTSMYLCASSLSDTDTQYFGPGTRLTVL.

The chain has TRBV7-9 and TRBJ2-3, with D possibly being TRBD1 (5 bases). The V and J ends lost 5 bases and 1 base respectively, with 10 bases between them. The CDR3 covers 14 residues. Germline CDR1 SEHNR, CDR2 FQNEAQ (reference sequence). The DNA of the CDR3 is TGTGCCAGCAGCAGGGGTTACGGCACAGATACGCAGTATTTT. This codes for CASSRGYGTDTQYF. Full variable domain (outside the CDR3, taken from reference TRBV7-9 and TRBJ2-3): DTGVSQNPRHKITKRGQNVTFRCDPISEHNRLYWYRQTLGQGPEFLTYFQNEAQLEKSRLLSDRFSAERPKGSFSTLEIQRTEQGDSAMYLCASSRGYGTDTQYFGPGTRLTVL.

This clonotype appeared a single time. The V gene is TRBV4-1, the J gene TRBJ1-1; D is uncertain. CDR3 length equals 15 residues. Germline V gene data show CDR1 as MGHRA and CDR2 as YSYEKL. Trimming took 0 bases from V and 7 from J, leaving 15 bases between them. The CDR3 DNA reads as TGCGCCAGCAGCCAAGATAACCGGCAAATAGATGAAGCTTTCTTT. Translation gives CASSQDNRQIDEAFF.